These 2 T cell receptor beta chains were sequenced from one sample in a study of blood T cell repertoires in COVID-19. The method was immunoSEQ multiplex PCR; TCRdb's version includes in-frame clones alone and lacks a portion of them. Of 100,000 or so clones listed, 80% to 95% are singletons. The sequenced sample consisted of peripheral blood. All receptors derive from a woman aged 50 to 60 in a cohort sampled during active COVID-19.

The rearrangement uses TRBV5-5 and TRBJ2-5; unclear D gene. Trimming pared 0 bases from V and 5 bases from J, leaving 8 bases between. Germline CDR1 SGHKS, CDR2 YYEKEE (reference sequence). The CDR3 extends over 13 amino acids. CDR3 DNA: TGTGCCAGCAGCTTGGGTCCTCGGGAGACCCAGTACTTC. Its translation is CASSLGPRETQYF.

This clone has just a few counts. The chain joins TRBV29-1 to TRBJ2-5, with 7 bases matching TRBD1. V shed 4 bases and J 5 bases; nucleotides not matched to a gene: 10. Germline CDR1 reads SQVTM; CDR2 reads ANQGSEA. The CDR3 runs 14 residues. This CDR3 reads CSVGQGVGMETQYF. CDR3 sequence (DNA): TGCAGCGTTGGCCAGGGGGTGGGAATGGAGACCCAGTACTTC.